What follows is one T cell receptor beta chain and its context. Its antigen is as yet unknown. Repertoires were generated with immunoSEQ multiplex PCR, while TCRdb's copy carries only in-frame clones and drops some. The repertoire consists of some 70,000 clones, with about 92% occurring once and the leading ten covering approximately 0.99%. The data originate from a study of OX40 agonist ivuxolimab in advanced cancers. This CDR3 has 15 residues. The germline gives CDR1 SEHNR, CDR2 FQNEAQ (reference sequence). J gave up 5 bases and V 3 bases, and 7 bases lay outside the gene matches. Findings and limits, study-wide: Near-lowest levels of clonal expansion characterized partial responders at 0.1-3.0 mg/kg. Mean expanded clone counts were higher in CD8+ than CD4+ T cells.

The source was CD4+ or CD8+ T cells sorted from blood, collected in a trial of the OX40 agonist ivuxolimab. This TCR derives from an adult with an advanced solid tumor such as melanoma, head and neck, liver or kidney cancer. V gene TRBV7-9 combines with J gene TRBJ2-5; 9 bases line up with TRBD2. CDR3 protein: CASSFPGLALETQYF. CDR3 nucleotide sequence: TGTGCCAGCAGCTTTCCAGGACTAGCGTTGGAGACCCAGTACTTC.